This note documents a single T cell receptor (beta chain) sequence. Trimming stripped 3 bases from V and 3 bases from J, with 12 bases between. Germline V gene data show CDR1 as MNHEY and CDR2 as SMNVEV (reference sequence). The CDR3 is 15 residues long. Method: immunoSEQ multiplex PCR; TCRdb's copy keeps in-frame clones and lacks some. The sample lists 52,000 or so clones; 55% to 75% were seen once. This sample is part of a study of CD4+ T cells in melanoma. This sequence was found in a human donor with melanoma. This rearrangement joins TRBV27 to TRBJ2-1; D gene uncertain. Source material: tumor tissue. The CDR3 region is CASSLGRPGYNEQFF. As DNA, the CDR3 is TGTGCCAGCAGTTTGGGCAGGCCCGGCTACAATGAGCAGTTCTTC.